This T cell receptor beta chain was found in a study of CD4 T cells in relation to SARS-CoV-2 and coronaviruses. For the study at large: PBMCs were cultured with antigen for roughly 9 days before TCR beta sequencing.

Concerning this clone: The antigen remains unidentified.

J gave up 8 bases and V 6 bases, and 5 bases lay outside the gene matches. CDR3 length: 13 residues. The germline V gene has CDR1 MNHEY and CDR2 SMNVEV (reference sequence). TCRdb's copy holds only in-frame clones and misses some; the assay was immunoSEQ multiplex PCR. The repertoire holds fewer than 20,000 clones, with approximately 70% as singletons. Before the COVID-19 pandemic, during about 2010-2018, CD4+ T cells were taken from unexposed donors. CD4+ T cells were isolated from the cells after less than 13 days of culture. Cultures received half-medium IL-2 refreshes on days 3 and 7. V is TRBV27 and J is TRBJ2-1; 9 bases fit TRBD2. Sequenced input: CD4+ T cells from PBMCs, cultured in vitro. This TCR came from a human donor in good health. The CDR3 DNA sequence: TGTGCCAGCAGCGGACTAGCGAAGGATGAGCAGTTCTTC. Its protein product is CASSGLAKDEQFF.